This T cell receptor beta chain was observed in a study of shared clonotypes between healthy human individuals. A deep-level run was used for the assay. Original processing methods: Filtering of immunoSEQ junctional sequences could not match full-length read filtering. Profiling relied on immunoSEQ multiplex PCR, and the TCRdb table lists in-frame clones only, not all of them. That table supplies the V and J calls and clone size; D and trimming were determined from the DNA. This repertoire shows around 500,000 clones, around 79% found once; its top ten account for about 12%. This clone was detected once. The CDR3 spans 15 residues. Germline V gives CDR1 MGHDK, CDR2 SYGVNS. Trimming took 1 base from V and 3 from J; bases not matched to a gene: 2. Adults of Caucasian background living in Nashville, Tennessee made up all donors. Genomic DNA for unsorted samples, which was extracted with the QIAamp DNA Blood Mini kit, came from 81 million or so PBMCs.

V usage is TRBV25-1 and J usage is TRBJ2-2; 7 bases line up with TRBD2. The receptor's source is a middle-aged woman in good health. Some clones in this sample may be carry-over from other donors' samples. The sequencing sample was made of PBMCs. The CDR3 nucleotides are TGTGCCAGCAGTGAATTAAGCGGGGACACCGGGGAGCTGTTTTTT. As protein: CASSELSGDTGELFF.